The next 25 T cell receptor beta chains were all read from a single sample in a study of beta chain features in type 1 diabetes. Antigens for these TCRs are unknown. General observations from the study: People with Type 1 diabetes carried modestly yet significantly shorter TCRB CDR3s in all four CD4+ subsets.

Since all of the isolated RNA was reverse transcribed, expressed TCRB transcripts were what got sequenced. Sequencing used immunoSEQ multiplex PCR; TCRdb keeps in-frame clones, though not all of them. Of around 110,000 clones listed, 16% are singletons. Sequenced input: central memory CD4+ T cells from blood. The receptors shown here come from a man aged 25-45 years with type 1 diabetes.

This clone was counted between two and nine times. An end of the junction does not agree with germline; a read error may underlie this. The chain joins TRBV5-5 to TRBJ1-4, with TRBD1 identical over 9 bases. There are 18 residues in the CDR3. The germline gives CDR1 SGHKS, CDR2 YYEKEE (reference sequence). DNA for the CDR3: TGCGCCAGCAGCCTCGCCTCAGGGACAGGGACGTCAAGGGAAAAACTGTTTTTT. It is translated as CASSLASGTGTSREKLFF.

This clone has more than one count but fewer than ten. V is TRBV6-5 and J is TRBJ2-5; TRBD2 matches 14 bases. This CDR3 spans 16 amino acids. Germline values: CDR1 MNHEY, CDR2 SVGAGI. The V segment lost 4 bases and the J segment 5 bases; nucleotides outside the gene matches: 6. The CDR3 protein is CASSSRLAGGQETQYF. CDR3 in DNA: TGTGCCAGCAGTTCCCGACTAGCGGGGGGGCAGGAGACCCAGTACTTC.

This chain joins TRBV29-1 and TRBJ1-2; D remains unclear. The CDR3 has 13 amino acids. V was cut by 4 bases and J by 3 bases, with 12 bases left in between. CDR1 and CDR2 (germline): SQVTM, ANQGSEA. DNA of the CDR3: TGCAGCGTTGGTGAACACGGCGACTATGGCTACACCTTC. This translates into CSVGEHGDYGYTF.

The gene calls are TRBV30 and TRBJ1-2, with D uncertain. Germline CDR1 reads GTSNPN; CDR2 reads SVGIG (reference sequence). CDR3 size: 13 residues. The ends were cut back, 2 bases at V and 5 bases at J, with 12 bases in the middle. The CDR3 loop is CAWSLGLEYGYTF. The CDR3 coding sequence is TGTGCCTGGAGTTTAGGGTTGGAGTATGGCTACACCTTC.

The chain is built from TRBV19 and TRBJ1-1; D uncertain. The CDR3 loop spans 12 amino acids. Trimming removed 8 bases from V and 0 bases from J, with 7 bases in between. Germline lookup yields CDR1 LNHDA and CDR2 SQIVND (reference sequence). This chain's CDR3 is CASRRMNTEAFF. The CDR3 bases are TGTGCCAGTCGTAGGATGAACACTGAAGCTTTCTTT.

This clone was picked up a small number of times. This chain joins TRBV29-1 and TRBJ1-2, with 9 bases fitting TRBD1. There are 15 residues in the CDR3. The V gene's germline CDR1 is SQVTM and CDR2 ANQGSEA. The V and J ends lost 1 base and 3 bases, in that order; junction bases with no gene match: 6. The CDR3 bases are TGCAGCGTTGAAGCACCCTGGACAGGGGACTATGGCTACACCTTC. This encodes CSVEAPWTGDYGYTF.

A few counts support this clone. This chain links TRBV6-6 with TRBJ1-2; 8 bases agree with TRBD1. The V segment lost 4 bases and the J segment 5 bases; nucleotides outside the gene matches: 6. The CDR3 is 14 amino acids. From germline, CDR1 is MNHNY and CDR2 SVGAGI (reference sequence). The CDR3 region has the DNA TGTGCCAGCAGTTCCGGACAGGGACGTTATGGCTACACCTTC. Residues: CASSSGQGRYGYTF.

This clone was counted ten times or more. The rearrangement joins TRBV19 to TRBJ2-4; 11 positions agree with TRBD1. CDR1 is LNHDA and CDR2 is SQIVND in the germline V gene (reference sequence). After removal of 10 bases from V and 8 bases from J, the junction contained 10 bases not matched to a gene. The CDR3 is 14 amino acids. The CDR3 loop is CATDRGLSSDIQYF. The CDR3 DNA sequence: TGTGCCACGGACAGGGGGCTGTCTTCGGACATTCAGTACTTC.

J is TRBJ2-7 and V is TRBV28; 10 positions agree with TRBD1. The CDR3 extends over 15 amino acids. The J segment lost 2 bases and the V segment lost 2 bases, leaving 3 bases of the junction unmatched. CDR1 is MDHEN and CDR2 is SYDVKM in the germline V gene. This chain's CDR3 is CASSLPGTGAYEQYF. In nucleotides, the CDR3 is TGTGCCAGCAGTTTACCTGGGACAGGGGCCTACGAGCAGTACTTC.

Of note for this clone: The sample carries other DNA sequences with the same CDR3. V and J are TRBV4-3 and TRBJ1-5; no reliable D call. The CDR3 has 13 residues. The germline gives CDR1 LGHNA, CDR2 YSLEER. The V gene lost 0 bases and the J gene lost 4 bases, with 4 bases spanning the gap. The CDR3 region has the DNA TGCGCCAGCAGCCAAGACCGTAATCAGCCCCAGCATTTT. This encodes CASSQDRNQPQHF.

This clone was counted ten times or more. V gene TRBV11-3 combines with J gene TRBJ2-1, with 13 nucleotides matching TRBD2. V dropped 5 bases and J dropped 9; count of bases not matched to a gene: 10. The germline V gene encodes CDR1 SGHNT and CDR2 YENEEA. CDR3 length: 16 residues. The CDR3 nucleotides are TGTGCCAGCAGCCCAGGCGGACTAGCGGGGGATTCTGAGCAGTTCTTC. This codes for CASSPGGLAGDSEQFF. The whole variable domain, filled in from reference TRBV11-3 and TRBJ2-1, reads EAGVVQSPRYKIIEKKQPVAFWCNPISGHNTLYWYLQNLGQGPELLIRYENEEAVDDSQLPKDRFSAERLKGVDSTLKIQPAELGDSAVYLCASSPGGLAGDSEQFFGPGTRLTVL.

The chain combines TRBV6-1 with TRBJ2-6; D not resolved. CDR3 size: 13 residues. Germline lookup yields CDR1 MNHNS and CDR2 SASEGT. Trimming shortened V by 3 bases and J by 10 bases, and 10 bases separated the two germline ends. The CDR3 loop is CASSEASVNVLTF. In DNA form, the CDR3 reads TGTGCCAGCAGTGAGGCGTCCGTAAACGTCCTGACTTTC.

This clone was seen a handful of times. This chain connects TRBV29-1 to TRBJ2-7; 10 bases match TRBD1. This CDR3 contains 13 residues. CDR1 and CDR2 from the germline V gene are SQVTM and ANQGSEA. Trimming cost V 3 bases and J 4 bases; bases outside gene matches: 3. In DNA, the CDR3 is TGCAGCGTTGAGGACAGGGGGGGATACGAGCAGTACTTC. Translating it yields CSVEDRGGYEQYF.

This rearrangement joins TRBV4-3 to TRBJ1-4, with 7 nucleotides matching TRBD1. The CDR3 has 15 amino acids. Germline V gives CDR1 LGHNA, CDR2 YSLEER. The J segment lost 4 bases and the V segment lost 1 base, leaving 3 bases of the junction unmatched. CDR3 amino acids: CASSQGQGLNEKLFF. The CDR3 region has the DNA TGCGCCAGCAGCCAAGGACAGGGCCTTAATGAAAAACTGTTTTTT.

The chain employs TRBV7-9 and TRBJ2-3, with TRBD2 identical over 8 bases. This CDR3 region has 16 residues. Germline V CDR1 and CDR2: SEHNR, FQNEAQ (reference sequence). V shed 0 bases and J 4 bases; nucleotides not matched to a gene: 6. CDR3 region: CASSLAAGGDADTQYF. In DNA form, the CDR3 reads TGTGCCAGCAGCTTAGCCGCCGGGGGGGACGCAGATACGCAGTATTTT.

This clone was picked up many times. V and J are TRBV11-2 and TRBJ2-7; D perhaps matches TRBD2 (5 bases). Germline CDR1 is SGHAT and CDR2 is FQNNGV. This CDR3 is 19 amino acids long. The V end lost 5 bases, the J end lost 1 base, and 27 bases lay between the germline ends. CDR3 sequence: CASSAVLRRRTRTSYEQYF. The DNA for the CDR3 is TGTGCCAGCAGCGCCGTGCTGAGGCGCAGGACCCGGACTTCCTACGAGCAGTACTTC.

This clone was found many times. The J gene is TRBJ2-5, the V gene TRBV7-8; TRBD2 aligns across 14 bases. The CDR3 loop spans 15 amino acids. Trimming cost V 7 bases and J 2 bases; bases outside gene matches: 3. Germline V CDR1 and CDR2: SGHVS, FQNEAQ. The CDR3 DNA follows: TGTGCCAGCACCCGACTAGCGGGGGGGCAAGAGACCCAGTACTTC. Protein product: CASTRLAGGQETQYF.

The sample holds a few counts of this clone. The J gene is TRBJ2-6, the V gene TRBV11-2; D is ambiguous. The CDR3 totals 16 residues. CDR1 is SGHAT and CDR2 is FQNNGV in the germline V gene. V lost 1 base and J lost 0, with 7 bases in between. CDR3 in amino acids: CASSLVRDSGANVLTF. Written as DNA, the CDR3 is TGTGCCAGCAGCTTAGTGCGCGACTCTGGGGCCAACGTCCTGACTTTC.

The chain recombines TRBV2 with TRBJ1-2; 9 bases fit TRBD1. Germline-derived CDR1 and CDR2 are SNHLY and FYNNEI. Losses at the gene ends were 6 bases for V and 5 bases for J; bases not matched to a gene: 10. The CDR3 totals 15 residues. The CDR3, as DNA: TGTGCCAGCAGGGCTCCGGGACAGGGTACTTATGGCTACACCTTC. This translates into CASRAPGQGTYGYTF.

This rearrangement joins TRBV5-4 to TRBJ1-3; D possibly corresponds to TRBD1 (5 bases). V gave up 0 bases and J gave up 0 bases, with 10 bases separating them. CDR1 is SGHNT and CDR2 is YYREEE in the germline V gene (reference sequence). This CDR3 spans 16 amino acids. The CDR3 nucleotides are TGTGCCAGCAGCTTGGCCGGGACGGTCTCTGGAAACACCATATATTTT. As protein: CASSLAGTVSGNTIYF.

V and J are TRBV4-3 and TRBJ2-7; no reliable D call. The V end lost 5 bases, the J end lost 0 bases, and 17 bases lay between the germline ends. The germline CDR1 and CDR2 sequences are LGHNA and YSLEER. The length of the CDR3 is 16 residues. The CDR3, as DNA: TGCGCCAGCAGCTCCGGCAACGGGCTGAGCTCCTACGAGCAGTACTTC. Amino acid sequence: CASSSGNGLSSYEQYF.

This clone was seen many times. The rearrangement links TRBV25-1 to TRBJ1-4; TRBD1 matches at 8 bases. V shed 5 bases, J shed 6 bases, and the junction held 5 bases outside the gene matches. The CDR3 sequence is 14 residues long. Germline V gene data show CDR1 as MGHDK and CDR2 as SYGVNS. The CDR3 loop reads CASSRAGGDEKLFF. DNA of the CDR3: TGTGCCAGCAGTCGGGCAGGGGGCGATGAAAAACTGTTTTTT.

This rearrangement joins TRBV2 to TRBJ2-3; either TRBD1 or TRBD2 may supply D (6 bases each). Germline assignment: CDR1 SNHLY and CDR2 FYNNEI. V lost 2 bases, J lost 0 bases, and 9 bases lay in between. There are 15 residues in the CDR3. The CDR3 sequence: CASSETGASTDTQYF. DNA for the CDR3: TGTGCCAGCAGTGAAACGGGGGCGAGCACAGATACGCAGTATTTT. The whole variable domain, remainder taken from reference TRBV2 and TRBJ2-3, is EPEVTQTPSHQVTQMGQEVILRCVPISNHLYFYWYRQILGQKVEFLVSFYNNEISEKSEIFDDQFSVERPDGSNFTLKIRSTKLEDSAMYFCASSETGASTDTQYFGPGTRLTVL.

The chain recombines TRBV30 with TRBJ2-2; TRBD1 matches 8 bases. V was clipped by 6 bases and J by 4 bases; unmatched bases: 7. The V gene's germline CDR1 is GTSNPN and CDR2 SVGIG (reference sequence). The CDR3 spans 14 residues. The CDR3 region has the DNA TGTGCCTGTTCTCAGGGGGCGGGCACCGGGGAGCTGTTTTTT. Translating gives CACSQGAGTGELFF.

This clone has a handful of counts. V gene TRBV4-3 combines with J gene TRBJ2-6; the match to TRBD1 covers 12 bases. Germline-derived CDR1 and CDR2 are LGHNA and YSLEER. J lost 2 bases, V lost 5 bases, and 4 bases had no gene match. This CDR3 comprises 17 residues. CDR3 nucleotides: TGCGCCAGCAGCTTTGGGACAGGGGGCGCTGGGGCCAACGTCCTGACTTTC. Protein product: CASSFGTGGAGANVLTF.